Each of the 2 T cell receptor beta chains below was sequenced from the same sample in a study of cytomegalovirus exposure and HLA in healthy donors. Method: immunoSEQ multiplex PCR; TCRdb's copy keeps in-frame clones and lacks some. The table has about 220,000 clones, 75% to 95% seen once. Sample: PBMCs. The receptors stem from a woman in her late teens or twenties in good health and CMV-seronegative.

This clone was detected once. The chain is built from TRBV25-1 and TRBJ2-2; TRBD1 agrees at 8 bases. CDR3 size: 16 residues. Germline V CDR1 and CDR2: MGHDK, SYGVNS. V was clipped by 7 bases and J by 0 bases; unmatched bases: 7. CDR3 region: CASTVNRGTNTGELFF. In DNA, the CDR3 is TGTGCCAGCACGGTAAACAGGGGGACGAACACCGGGGAGCTGTTTTTT.

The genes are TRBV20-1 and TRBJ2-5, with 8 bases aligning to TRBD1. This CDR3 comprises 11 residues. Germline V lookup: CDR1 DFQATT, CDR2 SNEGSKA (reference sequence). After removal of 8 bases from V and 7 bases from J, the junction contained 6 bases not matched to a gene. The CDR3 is CSKGQGGTQYF. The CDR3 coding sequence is TGCAGTAAAGGACAGGGAGGGACCCAGTACTTC.